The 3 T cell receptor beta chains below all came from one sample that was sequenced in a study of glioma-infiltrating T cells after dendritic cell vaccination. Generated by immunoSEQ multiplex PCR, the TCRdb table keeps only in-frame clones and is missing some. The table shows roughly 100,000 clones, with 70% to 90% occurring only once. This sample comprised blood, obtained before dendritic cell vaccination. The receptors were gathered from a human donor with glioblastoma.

CDR3 sequence: CSVNRVDEQFF. In nucleotides, the CDR3 is TGCAGCGTTAACAGGGTTGATGAGCAGTTCTTC. V gene TRBV29-1 combines with J gene TRBJ2-1; D is perhaps TRBD1 (6 bases). Trimming stripped 5 bases from V and 8 bases from J, with 10 bases between. The germline gives CDR1 SQVTM, CDR2 ANQGSEA. The CDR3 loop spans 11 amino acids.

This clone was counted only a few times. The CDR3 reads CASSPLANEKLFF. In DNA form, the CDR3 reads TGTGCCAGCTCACCACTAGCTAATGAAAAACTGTTTTTT. V and J are TRBV18 and TRBJ1-4; D gene unclear. V was shortened by 1 base and J by 3 bases, with 3 bases between the two germline ends. The CDR3 consists of 13 residues. The germline V gene has CDR1 KGHSH and CDR2 LQKENI.

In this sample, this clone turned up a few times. As DNA, the CDR3 is TGTGCCAGCAGTTTGACAGGGGAGGCCTATGGCTACACCTTC. Amino acid sequence: CASSLTGEAYGYTF. This chain links TRBV28 with TRBJ1-2, with 8 bases that match TRBD1. Germline V gene data show CDR1 as MDHEN and CDR2 as SYDVKM. V was pared by 3 bases and J by 4 bases, with 4 bases of the junction left unmatched. CDR3 length: 14 residues.